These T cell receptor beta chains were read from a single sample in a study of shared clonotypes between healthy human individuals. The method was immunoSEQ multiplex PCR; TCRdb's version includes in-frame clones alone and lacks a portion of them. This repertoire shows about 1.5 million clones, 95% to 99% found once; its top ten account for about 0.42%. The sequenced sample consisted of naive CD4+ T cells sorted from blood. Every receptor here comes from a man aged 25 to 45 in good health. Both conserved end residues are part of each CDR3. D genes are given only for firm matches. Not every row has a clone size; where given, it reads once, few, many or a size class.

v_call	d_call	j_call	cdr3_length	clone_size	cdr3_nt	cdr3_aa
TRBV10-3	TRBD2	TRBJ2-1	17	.	TGTGCCATCAGCCCCAGCGGGAGTAGTCTTGGCTACAATGAGCAGTTCTTC	CAISPSGSSLGYNEQFF
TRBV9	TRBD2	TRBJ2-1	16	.	TGTGCCAGCAGCTCAGAAGGGACTAGCGGGTTCGTTCTGCAGTTCTTC	CASSSEGTSGFVLQFF
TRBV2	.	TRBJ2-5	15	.	TGTGCCAGCAGTGAGATTGCCGGGACCCAAGAGACCCAGTACTTC	CASSEIAGTQETQYF
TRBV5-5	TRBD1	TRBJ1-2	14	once	TGTGCCAGCAGCTTCACTCGAGTCAGGGGGGAATACACCTTC	CASSFTRVRGEYTF
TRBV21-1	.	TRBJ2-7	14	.	TGTGCCAGCGGTAGGGCTAGCAGCTCCTACGAGCAGTACTTC	CASGRASSSYEQYF
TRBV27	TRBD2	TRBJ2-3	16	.	TGTGCCAGCAGTACCCCTAGCGGGAGGGGCACAGATACGCAGTATTTT	CASSTPSGRGTDTQYF
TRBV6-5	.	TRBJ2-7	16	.	TGTGCCAGCAGTTACTCGTTTGCATCAAGCTCCTACGAGCAGTACTTC	CASSYSFASSSYEQYF
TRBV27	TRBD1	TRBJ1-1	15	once	TGTGCCAGCAGTTCCCGATGGACAGGGGGCACTGAAGCTTTCTTT	CASSSRWTGGTEAFF
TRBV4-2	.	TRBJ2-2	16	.	TGTGCCAGCAGTATCCGGGTAGCGGAAAACACCGGGGAGCTGTTTTTT	CASSIRVAENTGELFF
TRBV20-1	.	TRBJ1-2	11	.	TGCAGTGCTGAGAATCGTTATGGCTACACCTTC	CSAENRYGYTF
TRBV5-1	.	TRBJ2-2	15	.	TGCGCCAGCAGCTTGGATGCGGTCAACACCGGGGAGCTGTTTTTT	CASSLDAVNTGELFF
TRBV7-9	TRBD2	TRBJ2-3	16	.	TGTGCCGGGCGGGACGAGAGCGGGAGAGTAGCAGATACGCAGTATTTT	CAGRDESGRVADTQYF
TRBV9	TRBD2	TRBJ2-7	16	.	TGTGCCAGCAGCATCCAAAGCGGGAGGGCCGGCTACGAGCAGTACTTC	CASSIQSGRAGYEQYF